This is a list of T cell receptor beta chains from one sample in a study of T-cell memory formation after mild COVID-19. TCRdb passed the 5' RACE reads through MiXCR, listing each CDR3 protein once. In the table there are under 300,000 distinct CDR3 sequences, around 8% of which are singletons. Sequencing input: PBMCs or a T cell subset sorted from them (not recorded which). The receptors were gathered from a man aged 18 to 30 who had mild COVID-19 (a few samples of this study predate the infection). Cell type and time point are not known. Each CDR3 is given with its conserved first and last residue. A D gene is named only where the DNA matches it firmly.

CDR3aa: CASRPRRGSNTGELFF
d_gene: -
v_gene: TRBV11-2
len: 16

CDR3aa: CASSPESGTGTRNEQFF
d_gene: TRBD1
v_gene: TRBV18
len: 17

CDR3aa: CASIYAGTSGGDTQYF
d_gene: TRBD2
v_gene: TRBV7-8
len: 16

CDR3aa: CASSQVTVRAGNTIYF
d_gene: -
v_gene: TRBV4-3
len: 16

CDR3aa: CATSDLIGVQFF
d_gene: -
v_gene: TRBV24-1
len: 12

CDR3aa: CASSFGGSGSSTYEQYF
d_gene: -
v_gene: TRBV12-3/TRBV12-4
len: 17

CDR3aa: CASSFGTTGYTF
d_gene: -
v_gene: TRBV5-6
len: 12

CDR3aa: CASSQDVAGYADTQYF
d_gene: -
v_gene: TRBV14
len: 16

CDR3aa: CASSLAPSCTF
d_gene: -
v_gene: TRBV7-2
len: 11

CDR3aa: CASKPSLDNYGYTF
d_gene: -
v_gene: TRBV10-2
len: 14

CDR3aa: CASSYGLSSYNEQFF
d_gene: -
v_gene: TRBV6-2/TRBV6-3
len: 15

CDR3aa: CASSSQANTEAFF
d_gene: -
v_gene: TRBV18
len: 13

CDR3aa: CASSYRAANTGELFF
d_gene: -
v_gene: TRBV6-6
len: 15

CDR3aa: CSVRPGTENTEAFF
d_gene: -
v_gene: TRBV29-1
len: 14

CDR3aa: CATSRGDSSYEQYF
d_gene: TRBD1
v_gene: TRBV15
len: 14

CDR3aa: CASSLEATTTTDTQYF
d_gene: -
v_gene: TRBV7-2
len: 16

CDR3aa: CASSSDRGQINEKLFF
d_gene: -
v_gene: TRBV18
len: 16

CDR3aa: CASRGYNEQFF
d_gene: -
v_gene: TRBV7-2
len: 11

CDR3aa: CASSRGSAGPYNEQFF
d_gene: -
v_gene: TRBV7-3
len: 16

CDR3aa: CASSQATERGNTIYF
d_gene: -
v_gene: TRBV14
len: 15

CDR3aa: CASSEVEAGTQETQYF
d_gene: TRBD2
v_gene: TRBV10-1
len: 16

CDR3aa: CASSLAGLAGGRGTDTQYF
d_gene: TRBD2
v_gene: TRBV7-8
len: 19